The 8 T cell receptor beta chains below were found in one sample sequenced in a study of blood T cells in healthy people across ages. With a J-beta primer mix and a sample-barcoded 5' primer, a second PCR ran about 6 to 11 cycles. A single record per CDR3 protein comes from TCRdb applying MiXCR to the 5' RACE reads. This sample has around 1,700,000 distinct CDR3 sequences, with about 28% found just once. The sample taken for sequencing was blood. The receptors here all came from a woman aged 25-40 years in good health.

The chain joins TRBV18 to TRBJ1-4; D not resolved. The CDR3 runs to 15 residues. Germline V gives CDR1 KGHSH, CDR2 LQKENI. V dropped 3 bases and J dropped 5 bases, with 13 bases sitting between them. This CDR3 reads CASSPAGQANEKLFF. CDR3 nucleotides: TGTGCCAGCTCACCCGCGGGCCAGGCGAATGAAAAACTGTTTTTT.

This clonotype came up many times. The chain is built from TRBV4-1 and TRBJ1-6; D remains ambiguous. Trimming left V 1 base short and J 8 bases short, with 12 bases between. The CDR3 is 15 residues long. The germline V gene has CDR1 MGHRA and CDR2 YSYEKL. Here the CDR3 DNA reads TGCGCCAGCAGCCAAGTTCCATCGTCGGATTCACCCCTCCACTTT. As protein: CASSQVPSSDSPLHF.

A note on this clonotype: An end of the junction differs from the germline gene, which may be a read error. This rearrangement joins TRBV20-1 to TRBJ1-3, with TRBD1 as a possible D gene (6 bases). The germline V gene encodes CDR1 DFQATT and CDR2 SNEGSKA (reference sequence). The CDR3 has 13 amino acids. CDR3 amino acids: CCAENRAGNTIYF. The CDR3 DNA reads as TGCTGTGCAGAGAACAGGGCTGGAAACACCATATATTTT.

This clonotype was counted a few times. The chain employs TRBV24-1 and TRBJ1-1, with D maybe TRBD1 (6 bases). The CDR3 is 16 amino acids. The V end lost 5 bases, the J end lost 4 bases, and 19 bases lay between the germline ends. Germline V gives CDR1 KGHDR, CDR2 SFDVKD. The CDR3 bases are TGTGCCACCAGTGCCGTCCCGAACAGGGTCTGCACTGAAGCTTTCTTT. Translating it yields CATSAVPNRVCTEAFF.

This clonotype was observed a few times. The V gene is TRBV29-1, the J gene TRBJ1-4, with 8 bases lining up with TRBD1. Germline values: CDR1 SQVTM, CDR2 ANQGSEA. The CDR3 is 13 residues long. V was pared by 3 bases and J by 3 bases, with 0 bases of the junction left unmatched. The CDR3 DNA reads TGCAGCGTTGAGGACAGGGCTAATGAAAAACTGTTTTTT. This sequence encodes CSVEDRANEKLFF.

This clonotype was detected only a few times. The chain employs TRBV6-5 and TRBJ2-4; a possible D gene is TRBD2 (7 bases). The germline gives CDR1 MNHEY, CDR2 SVGAGI. The germline V and J ends were trimmed by 6 bases and 4 bases, with 16 bases remaining between them. This CDR3 contains 15 residues. The DNA for the CDR3 is TGTGCCAGCAGCCGAGGGGGGGGTGGGAAAAACATTCAGTACTTC. Protein product: CASSRGGGGKNIQYF.

The sample holds many counts of this clonotype. This chain links TRBV7-9 with TRBJ2-7; 7 bases align to TRBD2. This CDR3 has 13 amino acids. The V gene end was trimmed by 10 bases and the J gene end by 4 bases; junction bases not matched to a gene: 10. The germline V gene encodes CDR1 SEHNR and CDR2 FQNEAQ (reference sequence). The CDR3 region is CAIAPGGTYEQYF. In DNA form, the CDR3 reads TGTGCCATTGCCCCGGGGGGAACGTACGAGCAGTACTTC.

Comment on this clonotype: The junction departs from the called germline gene at one end, perhaps through a read error. The chain has TRBV29-1 and TRBJ1-6; D is unresolved. The CDR3 is made up of 14 amino acids. Germline V lookup: CDR1 SQVTM, CDR2 ANQGSEA. CDR3 nucleotide sequence: TGCAGCGTTCGGGTGAAGGCGGATGTTTCACCCCGCCACTTT. Residues: CSVRVKADVSPRHF.